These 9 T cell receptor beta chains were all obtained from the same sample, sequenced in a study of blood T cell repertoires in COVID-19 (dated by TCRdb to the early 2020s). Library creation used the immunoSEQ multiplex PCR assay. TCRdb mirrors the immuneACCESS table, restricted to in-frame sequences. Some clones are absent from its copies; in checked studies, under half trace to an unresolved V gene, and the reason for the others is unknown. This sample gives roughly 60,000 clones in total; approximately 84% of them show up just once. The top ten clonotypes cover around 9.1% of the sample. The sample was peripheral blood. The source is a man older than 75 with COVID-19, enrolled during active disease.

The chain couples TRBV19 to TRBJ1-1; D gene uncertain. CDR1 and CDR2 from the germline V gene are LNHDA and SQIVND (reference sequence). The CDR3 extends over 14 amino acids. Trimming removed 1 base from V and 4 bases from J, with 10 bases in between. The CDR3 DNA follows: TGTGCCAGTAGTATAGTCTACAGTGGCACTGAAGCTTTCTTT. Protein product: CASSIVYSGTEAFF. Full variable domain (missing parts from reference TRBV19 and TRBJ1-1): DGGITQSPKYLFRKEGQNVTLSCEQNLNHDAMYWYRQDPGQGLRLIYYSQIVNDFQKGDIAEGYSVSREKKESFPLTVTSAQKNPTAFYLCASSIVYSGTEAFFGQGTRLTVV.

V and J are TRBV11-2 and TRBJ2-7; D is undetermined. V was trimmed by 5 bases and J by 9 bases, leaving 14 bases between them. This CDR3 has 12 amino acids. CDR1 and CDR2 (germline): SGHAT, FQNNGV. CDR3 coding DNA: TGTGCCAGCAGCCTCCCCGGGTCGGGGCAGTACTTC. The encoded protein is CASSLPGSGQYF.

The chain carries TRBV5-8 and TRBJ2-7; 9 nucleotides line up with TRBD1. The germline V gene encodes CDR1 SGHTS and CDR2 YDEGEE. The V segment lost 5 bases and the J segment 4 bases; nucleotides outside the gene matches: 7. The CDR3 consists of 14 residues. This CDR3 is CASRETGGRYEQYF. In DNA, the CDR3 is TGTGCCAGCAGGGAAACAGGGGGCAGGTACGAGCAGTACTTC.

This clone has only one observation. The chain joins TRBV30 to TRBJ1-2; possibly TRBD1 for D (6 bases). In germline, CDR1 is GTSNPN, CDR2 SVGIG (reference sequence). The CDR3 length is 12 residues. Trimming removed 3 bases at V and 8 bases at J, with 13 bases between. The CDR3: CAWSLPGGGYTF. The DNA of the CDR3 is TGTGCCTGGAGCCTCCCGGGGGGCGGCTACACCTTC.

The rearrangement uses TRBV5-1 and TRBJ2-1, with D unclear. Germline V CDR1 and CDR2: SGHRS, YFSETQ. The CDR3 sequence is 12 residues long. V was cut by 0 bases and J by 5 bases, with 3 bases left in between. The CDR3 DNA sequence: TGCGCCAGCAGCTTGGGGCACAATGAGCAGTTCTTC. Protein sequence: CASSLGHNEQFF.

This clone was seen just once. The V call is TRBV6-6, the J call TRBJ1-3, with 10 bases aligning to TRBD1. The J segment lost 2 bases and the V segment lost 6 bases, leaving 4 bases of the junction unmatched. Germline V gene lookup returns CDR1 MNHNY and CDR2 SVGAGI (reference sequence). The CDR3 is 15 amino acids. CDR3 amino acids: CASSLGTGAGNTIYF. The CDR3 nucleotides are TGTGCCAGCAGCCTTGGGACAGGGGCTGGAAACACCATATATTTT.

This chain's CDR3 is CATSDMDNSPLHF. The CDR3 nucleotides are TGTGCCACCTCGGACATGGATAATTCACCCCTCCACTTT. V and J are TRBV15 and TRBJ1-6; possibly TRBD1 for D (5 bases). The CDR3 is 13 residues long. Germline V gene lookup returns CDR1 LNHNV and CDR2 YYDKDF (reference sequence). Trimming pared 8 bases from V and 5 bases from J, leaving 10 bases between.

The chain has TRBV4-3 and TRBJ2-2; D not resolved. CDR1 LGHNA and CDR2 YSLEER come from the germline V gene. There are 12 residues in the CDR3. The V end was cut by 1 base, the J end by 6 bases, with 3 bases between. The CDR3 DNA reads TGCGCCAGCAGCCAAGGGCCCGGGGAGCTGTTTTTT. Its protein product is CASSQGPGELFF.

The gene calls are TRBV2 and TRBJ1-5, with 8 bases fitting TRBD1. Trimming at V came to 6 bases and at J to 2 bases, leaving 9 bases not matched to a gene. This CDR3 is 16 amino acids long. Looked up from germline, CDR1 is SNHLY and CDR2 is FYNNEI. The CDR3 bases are TGTGCCAGCAGCCGACAGGGGAGTCTGGGCAATCAGCCCCAGCATTTT. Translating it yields CASSRQGSLGNQPQHF.